Each of the 18 T cell receptor beta chains below was sequenced from the same sample in a study of T-cell reconstitution after alpha-beta-depleted transplantation in children. It was with unique molecular identifiers that the TCRbeta library was prepared. TCRdb itself ran the PCR reads through MiXCR, one entry per CDR3 protein. The data hold some 600,000 distinct CDR3 sequences, with roughly 15% observed a single time. Source: PBMCs from the stem cell graft donor, taken from the stem cell graft. Receptors were obtained from a human donor who donated a stem cell graft to a child with acute myeloid leukemia.

The chain has TRBV6-1 and TRBJ1-1, with TRBD1 identical over 11 bases. With 8 bases clipped from V and 1 base from J, the junction kept 6 bases outside the gene matches. This CDR3 comprises 15 residues. CDR1 is MNHNS, CDR2 SASEGT, per germline. CDR3 region: CASPGTGGTNTEAFF. CDR3 in DNA: TGTGCCAGCCCAGGGACAGGGGGTACGAACACTGAAGCTTTCTTT.

The chain combines TRBV15 with TRBJ1-2; no firm D call. Trimming removed 0 bases from V and 6 bases from J, with 11 bases in between. In germline, CDR1 is LNHNV, CDR2 YYDKDF (reference sequence). This CDR3 comprises 14 residues. This chain's CDR3 is CATSRDLGLDGYTF. The CDR3 DNA reads as TGTGCCACCAGCAGAGATCTAGGACTTGATGGCTACACCTTC.

This clonotype has a count of ten or more. The V and J genes are TRBV7-2 and TRBJ2-1; TRBD2 is a possible D gene (5 bases). The CDR3 loop spans 14 amino acids. V lost 5 bases to trimming and J lost 6 bases, with 14 bases between them. The germline CDR1 and CDR2 sequences are SGHTA and FQGNSA. CDR3: CASSDAVALNEQFF. The CDR3 DNA follows: TGTGCCAGCAGCGACGCAGTAGCGCTCAATGAGCAGTTCTTC.

This clonotype was seen only a few times. The V and J genes are TRBV7-6 and TRBJ2-6, with D unresolved. Trimming left V 2 bases short and J 1 base short, with 9 bases between. The CDR3 is 16 amino acids. CDR1 SGHVS and CDR2 FNYEAQ come from the germline V gene. For the CDR3, the DNA is TGTGCCAGCAGCTTAAACTTCCCGTCTGGGGCCAACGTCCTGACTTTC. Translating gives CASSLNFPSGANVLTF.

This clonotype was recorded at least ten times. The V call is TRBV20-1, the J call TRBJ1-2; a possible D gene is TRBD1 (5 bases). With 0 bases removed from V and 0 bases from J, the gap between germline ends came to 17 bases. The CDR3 consists of 17 residues. Germline CDR1 DFQATT, CDR2 SNEGSKA (reference sequence). The CDR3, as DNA: TGCAGTGCTAGAGATGGGTGGGGGGACGCGACTAACTATGGCTACACCTTC. Residues: CSARDGWGDATNYGYTF.

This clonotype has just a few counts. V gene TRBV10-1 combines with J gene TRBJ2-1, with 8 bases identical to TRBD1. This CDR3 has 15 residues. Germline assignment: CDR1 WNHNN and CDR2 SYGVQD (reference sequence). V gave up 4 bases and J gave up 2 bases; unmatched junction bases: 4. CDR3: CASSGDRLAYNEQFF. In DNA, the CDR3 is TGCGCCAGCAGTGGGGACAGGTTAGCCTACAATGAGCAGTTCTTC.

The CDR3 is CASSTGPLPDTGELFF. The CDR3 DNA reads TGTGCCAGCAGCACAGGGCCTCTCCCGGACACCGGGGAGCTGTTTTTT. This sequence joins TRBV5-4 and TRBJ2-2; D is possibly TRBD1 (6 bases). The CDR3 runs to 16 residues. Between the trimmed V and J ends, which lost 4 bases and 3 bases, there was a span of 16 bases. CDR1 is SGHNT and CDR2 is YYREEE in the germline V gene (reference sequence). The variable domain in full, completed from reference TRBV5-4 and TRBJ2-2, reads ETGVTQSPTHLIKTRGQQVTLRCSSQSGHNTVSWYQQALGQGPQFIFQYYREEENGRGNFPPRFSGLQFPNYSSELNVNALELDDSALYLCASSTGPLPDTGELFFGEGSRLTVL.

As for this clonotype: Since a much larger clone is just one base distant, this may be a read error. This sequence joins TRBV6-1 and TRBJ1-4, with TRBD1 matching over 7 bases. The CDR3 is 15 amino acids. CDR1 and CDR2 (germline): MNHNS, SASEGT. Trimming cost V 6 bases and J 7 bases; bases outside gene matches: 11. CDR3 DNA sequence: TGTGCCAGCAGCGGATCTTCAGGGGGGAGTGAAAAACTGTTTTTT. This codes for CASSGSSGGSEKLFF.

This clonotype was observed a handful of times. The V call is TRBV7-2, the J call TRBJ2-2; D gene ambiguous. V lost 4 bases to trimming and J lost 8 bases, with 14 bases between them. From germline, CDR1 is SGHTA and CDR2 FQGNSA. The CDR3 contains 14 residues. As DNA, the CDR3 is TGTGCCAGCAGCTCACAGTTTGTCCTTGGGGAGCTGTTTTTT. Its protein is CASSSQFVLGELFF.

The sample holds many counts of this clonotype. The chain combines TRBV12-3 or TRBV12-4 with TRBJ2-1; unclear D gene. V was shortened by 2 bases and J by 6 bases, with 11 bases between the two germline ends. CDR3 length: 14 amino acids. CDR3 bases: TGTGCCAGCAGTTTATTGGTCAGCCTCAATGAGCAGTTCTTC. Protein product: CASSLLVSLNEQFF.

This clonotype was seen ten or more times. The CDR3 DNA reads TGTGCCAGCAGTTTTTCGGTCGCCTCGGGTGAGCAGTTCTTC. Encoded protein: CASSFSVASGEQFF. This rearrangement joins TRBV12-3 or TRBV12-4 to TRBJ2-1; D uncertain. V was trimmed by 3 bases and J by 9 bases, leaving 15 bases between them. CDR3 size: 14 residues.

This clonotype has a single count. One junction end does not reproduce the germline sequence, and a read error may be involved. The chain is built from TRBV20-1 and TRBJ1-4; no firm D call. Germline loops: CDR1 DFQATT, CDR2 SNEGSKA (reference sequence). The CDR3 sequence is 14 residues long. Here the CDR3 DNA reads TGCAGTGCTGTCTACCCGGGATCGAATGAAAACCTGTTTTTT. This codes for CSAVYPGSNENLFF.

This clonotype was seen more than once but under ten times. CDR3 in DNA: TGTGCCAGCAGCGGGGGGCACTATGGCTACACCTTC. Translation gives CASSGGHYGYTF. The chain carries TRBV6-6 and TRBJ1-2; possibly TRBD1 for D (6 bases). In germline, CDR1 is MNHNY, CDR2 SVGAGI (reference sequence). This CDR3 has 12 amino acids. V was pared by 6 bases and J by 3 bases, with 8 bases between.

This clonotype was recorded many times. The J gene is TRBJ2-1, the V gene TRBV20-1; maybe TRBD2 (6 bases). Trimming pared 1 base from V and 4 bases from J, leaving 17 bases between. CDR1 and CDR2 (germline): DFQATT, SNEGSKA (reference sequence). CDR3 length equals 16 residues. In DNA form, the CDR3 reads TGCAGTGCTAGAGTGTCGGGGATGGGGGGATACAATGAGCAGTTCTTC. The encoded protein is CSARVSGMGGYNEQFF.

This clonotype appeared many times. The J gene is TRBJ2-1, the V gene TRBV4-3; D may match TRBD1 or TRBD2 (5 bases each). This CDR3 has 18 residues. The germline V gene encodes CDR1 LGHNA and CDR2 YSLEER. Trimming took 0 bases from V and 3 from J, leaving 18 bases between them. CDR3 in amino acids: CASSQDALRGANYNEQFF. DNA of the CDR3: TGCGCCAGCAGCCAAGATGCCCTCAGAGGGGCTAACTACAATGAGCAGTTCTTC.

This clonotype was recorded many times. The chain recombines TRBV7-2 with TRBJ2-1; 11 bases are shared with TRBD2. Germline V CDR1 and CDR2: SGHTA, FQGNSA. With 5 bases clipped from V and 8 bases from J, the junction kept 8 bases outside the gene matches. CDR3 length equals 15 residues. CDR3 sequence: CASSQRTSGWDEQFF. CDR3 bases: TGTGCCAGCAGCCAACGGACTAGCGGGTGGGATGAGCAGTTCTTC.

This clonotype showed up just a few times. The CDR3 DNA reads TGCAGTGCTCCCCCGGGTAACCCAACCGGGGAGCTGTTTTTT. This codes for CSAPPGNPTGELFF. The V and J genes are TRBV20-1 and TRBJ2-2; D ambiguous. CDR1 and CDR2 (germline): DFQATT, SNEGSKA (reference sequence). Trimming removed 5 bases from V and 5 bases from J, with 15 bases in between. CDR3 length: 14 residues.

This clonotype was detected ten times or more. The rearrangement links TRBV6-5 to TRBJ2-1; D unclear. This CDR3 region has 16 residues. The V gene's germline CDR1 is MNHEY and CDR2 SVGAGI. Trimming shortened V by 0 bases and J by 0 bases, and 9 bases separated the two germline ends. CDR3 sequence: CASSYSDDSSYNEQFF. CDR3 DNA sequence: TGTGCCAGCAGTTACTCGGACGATAGCTCCTACAATGAGCAGTTCTTC.